A single sample gave rise to the 5 T cell receptor beta chains below, sequenced in a study of blood T cells in healthy people across ages (dated by TCRdb to between 2015 and 2017). Library prep was done by 5' RACE. Sequencing used an Illumina HiSeq 2500. A second about 7 to 12 cycle PCR used a sample-barcoded 5' primer and a J-beta primer mix. TCRdb handled the public reads itself, with Q25 trimming in fastp and clone calling in MiXCR, and kept productive beta chains. All rows with the same CDR3 protein become a single entry with the most common DNA and genes. This sample has 700,000 or so distinct CDR3 sequences in its table, and less than 45% of those were observed once. The ten largest make up 25% to 35% of the sample. Sequencing input: blood. The receptors here all came from an older man in good health.

This clonotype appeared a few times. This chain connects TRBV10-3 to TRBJ2-3, with 7 bases that match TRBD1. This CDR3 contains 15 residues. CDR1 ENHRY and CDR2 SYGVKD come from the germline V gene. The J segment lost 4 bases and the V segment lost 2 bases, leaving 6 bases of the junction unmatched. CDR3 DNA sequence: TGTGCCATCAGTGAGGGAGACAGGGAATCAGATACGCAGTATTTT. Protein sequence: CAISEGDRESDTQYF.

Comments on this clonotype: One end of the junction varies from germline; a read error may be responsible. The chain employs TRBV9 and TRBJ1-6; D gene uncertain. In germline, CDR1 is SGDLS, CDR2 YYNGEE. The CDR3 totals 15 residues. CDR3 DNA sequence: TGTGCCAGCAGCGTCGGTGTAGGACGAAATTCACCCCCCCACTTT. Its translation is CASSVGVGRNSPPHF.

This chain joins TRBV20-1 and TRBJ1-2; 7 bases agree with TRBD1. Germline trimming cut 3 bases from V and 8 bases from J; bases unmatched to any gene: 12. The germline CDR1 and CDR2 sequences are DFQATT and SNEGSKA (reference sequence). The CDR3 runs 14 residues. CDR3 bases: TGCAGTGCTAGGCTCGAGCACTTACAGGGGGGCTACACCTTC. Protein: CSARLEHLQGGYTF.

This clonotype was seen more than once but under ten times. This rearrangement joins TRBV7-2 to TRBJ2-5, with 12 bases identical to TRBD2. The CDR3 totals 14 residues. Germline CDR1 and CDR2: SGHTA and FQGNSA. V was clipped by 6 bases and J by 11 bases; unmatched bases: 10. The CDR3 spells CASRLAGGRYEQYF. Here the CDR3 DNA reads TGTGCCAGCAGGCTAGCGGGAGGGCGGTATGAGCAGTACTTC.

As regards this clonotype: Since a much larger clone is just one base distant, this may be a read error. The genes are TRBV4-1 and TRBJ2-1; D is possibly TRBD2 (7 bases). The assigned J gene may be wrong: the sequence end matches TRBJ2-7 better. CDR3 size: 20 residues. Germline-derived CDR1 and CDR2 are MGHRA and YSYEKL. CDR3 DNA sequence: TGCGCCAGCAGCCAAGGTTCACCCTTCACCCGCGGGGGCTCCTACAATGAGCAGTACTTC. This codes for CASSQGSPFTRGGSYNEQYF.